This entry describes one T cell receptor (beta chain). The missing conserved phenylalanine or tryptophan at the end of this CDR3 makes a read error likely. The entry originates in a study of molecular identifiers for immune sequencing clone quantification. Preparation methods for the bulk TCR libraries were those previously described, with listed TCR primers. One entry per CDR3 protein, called by TCRdb with MiXCR from the PCR reads. The sample holds hundreds of thousands of distinct CDR3 sequences, over 25% seen once. The germline V gene has CDR1 SGHAT and CDR2 FQNNGV. The CDR3 sequence is 18 residues long. With 3 bases removed from V and 0 bases from J, the gap between germline ends came to 18 bases.

The receptor was derived from a human donor in good health. Some libraries in this study had Jurkat cell RNA spiked in. This chain connects TRBV11-2 to TRBJ2-1, with a tentative D call TRBD1 (5 bases). The sequenced material came from naive CD8+ T cells from blood, with Jurkat cell RNA spiked in. Documented subset: FACS-sorted CD8+CD4-CCR7+CD45RA+ naive T cells. The CDR3 is CASSFGRGRVSSYNEQFS. In nucleotides, the CDR3 is TGTGCCAGCAGCTTCGGAAGGGGAAGGGTTTCCTCCTACAATGAGCAGTTCTCC.